This TCR beta chain was retrieved from a study of T cell repertoires in cytomegalovirus infection. Study at large: Both CMV infection and a matching HLA type were indicated by public TCR beta signatures.

TCRdb reanalysed the reads using MiXCR and keeps one entry per CDR3 protein. The repertoire holds around 94,000 distinct CDR3 sequences, with approximately 15% as singletons. This CDR3 has 15 amino acids. Trimming shortened V by 5 bases and J by 0 bases, and 11 bases separated the two germline ends. Germline V gene lookup returns CDR1 SNHLY and CDR2 FYNNEI. This TCR derives from a human donor in good health (CMV status not recorded). Some clones in this sample may be carry-over from other donors' samples. The V and J genes are TRBV2 and TRBJ2-4; weak D call: TRBD2 (6 bases). Sequencing used PBMCs. As DNA, the CDR3 is TGTGCCAGCAGTTCCCCGGGGGAAGCCAAAAACATTCAGTACTTC. It codes for CASSSPGEAKNIQYF. Full variable domain (missing parts from reference TRBV2 and TRBJ2-4): EPEVTQTPSHQVTQMGQEVILRCVPISNHLYFYWYRQILGQKVEFLVSFYNNEISEKSEIFDDQFSVERPDGSNFTLKIRSTKLEDSAMYFCASSSPGEAKNIQYFGAGTRLSVL.